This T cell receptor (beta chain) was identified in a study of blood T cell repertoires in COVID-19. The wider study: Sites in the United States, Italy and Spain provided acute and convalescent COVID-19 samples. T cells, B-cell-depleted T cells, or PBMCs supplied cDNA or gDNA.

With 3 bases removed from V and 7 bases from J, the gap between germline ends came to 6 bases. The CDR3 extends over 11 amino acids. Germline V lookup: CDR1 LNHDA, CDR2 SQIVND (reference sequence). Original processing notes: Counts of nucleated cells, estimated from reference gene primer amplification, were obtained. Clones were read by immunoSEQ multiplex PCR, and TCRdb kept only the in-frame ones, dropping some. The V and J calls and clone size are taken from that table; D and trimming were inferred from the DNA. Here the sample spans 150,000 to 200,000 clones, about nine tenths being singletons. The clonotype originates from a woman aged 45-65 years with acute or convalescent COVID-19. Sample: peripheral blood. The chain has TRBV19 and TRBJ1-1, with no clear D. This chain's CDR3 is CASSMSREAFF. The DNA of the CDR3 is TGTGCCAGTAGTATGAGTCGTGAAGCTTTCTTT.